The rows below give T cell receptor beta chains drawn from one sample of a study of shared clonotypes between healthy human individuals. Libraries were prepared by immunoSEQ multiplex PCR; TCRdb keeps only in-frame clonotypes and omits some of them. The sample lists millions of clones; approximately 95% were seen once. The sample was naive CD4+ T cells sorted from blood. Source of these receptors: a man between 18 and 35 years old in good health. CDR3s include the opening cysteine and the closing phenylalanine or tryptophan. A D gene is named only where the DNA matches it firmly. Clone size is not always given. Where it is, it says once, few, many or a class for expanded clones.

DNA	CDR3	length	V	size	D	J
TGTGCCAGCAGCTTAGGGGGGGATAATCAGCCCCAGCATTTT	CASSLGGDNQPQHF	14	TRBV5-8	.	.	TRBJ1-5
TGCGCCAGCAGCCTCGACAGGGGATACTATGGCTACACCTTC	CASSLDRGYYGYTF	14	TRBV4-1	.	TRBD1	TRBJ1-2
TGTGCCAGCAGACGGGTCACAGGCGACACTGAAGCTTTCTTT	CASRRVTGDTEAFF	14	TRBV7-9	.	.	TRBJ1-1
TGCGCCAGCAGTTCCTCAGGGGCCCAGCCCCAGCATTTT	CASSSSGAQPQHF	13	TRBV10-2	.	.	TRBJ1-5
TGTGCCAGCAGCCTGGACAGGGACGAGCAGTACTTC	CASSLDRDEQYF	12	TRBV11-3	.	TRBD1	TRBJ2-7
TGTGCCACCAAGACAGGGCCTCTCGAGCAGTACTTC	CATKTGPLEQYF	12	TRBV6-5	.	TRBD1	TRBJ2-7
TGTGCCAGCAGTATAGCCGGGACAGGCGGCACTGAAGCTTTCTTT	CASSIAGTGGTEAFF	15	TRBV6-6	.	TRBD1	TRBJ1-1
TGTGCCAGCAGTGAAGCCTTTCCGTGGGCCAGCACAGATACGCAGTATTTT	CASSEAFPWASTDTQYF	17	TRBV6-1	once	.	TRBJ2-3
TGTGCCAGCAGCCTACTAGGAGGGGCTGGCTACACCTTC	CASSLLGGAGYTF	13	TRBV7-2	.	.	TRBJ1-2
TGTGCCAGCAGGCAGACAGGAGTGGGGCGCAATCAGCCCCAGCATTTT	CASRQTGVGRNQPQHF	16	TRBV27	once	.	TRBJ1-5
TGTGCCAGCAGTGATCAGGGGGCCTACGAGCAGTACTTC	CASSDQGAYEQYF	13	TRBV2	.	TRBD1	TRBJ2-7
TGTGCCAGCAGTTCCGGGACAGGGTTTTATGGCTACACCTTC	CASSSGTGFYGYTF	14	TRBV6-6	.	TRBD1	TRBJ1-2
TGTGCCAGCAGTTCCGGGACCCCAAAAAAACTGTTTTTT	CASSSGTPKKLFF	13	TRBV28	.	.	TRBJ1-4
TGTGCCAGCAGTTACTCTCCGAGTTCCTACGAGCAGTACTTC	CASSYSPSSYEQYF	14	TRBV6-5	.	.	TRBJ2-7
TGCGCCAGCAGCTTGGACGGGTTGTCTGGAAACACCATATATTTT	CASSLDGLSGNTIYF	15	TRBV5-1	.	.	TRBJ1-3
TGTGCCAGCAGTCACACTAGCGGGGGCACAGATACGCAGTATTTT	CASSHTSGGTDTQYF	15	TRBV6-5	.	TRBD2	TRBJ2-3
TGTGCCAGCAGTTTAGACCCAGCGGGGGGGCCCCTCCAAGAGACCCAGTACTTC	CASSLDPAGGPLQETQYF	18	TRBV28	.	TRBD2	TRBJ2-5
TGTGCCAGCAGCTGGACCTTAACTAGCGGGGGTTACAATGAGCAGTTCTTC	CASSWTLTSGGYNEQFF	17	TRBV5-8	.	TRBD2	TRBJ2-1
TGTGCCATCAGTGGTCGGACAGGGGCCACTGAAGCTTTCTTT	CAISGRTGATEAFF	14	TRBV10-3	.	TRBD1	TRBJ1-1
TGTGCCAGCAGTGATATAGCCCTCTCTGGAAACACCATATATTTT	CASSDIALSGNTIYF	15	TRBV6-1	.	.	TRBJ1-3
TGTGCCAGCAGTTTCCGGGAGGGCTACCTCCACTTT	CASSFREGYLHF	12	TRBV27	.	.	TRBJ1-6
TGTGCCATCAAATTCGACAGGCTCACTGAAGCTTTCTTT	CAIKFDRLTEAFF	13	TRBV10-3	.	.	TRBJ1-1
TGCGCCAGCAGCTTGACTAGCTCCTACGAGCAGTACTTC	CASSLTSSYEQYF	13	TRBV5-1	.	.	TRBJ2-7
TGCGCCAGCAGCTTGGGAGTTGGAGGCAATCAGCCCCAGCATTTT	CASSLGVGGNQPQHF	15	TRBV5-1	.	.	TRBJ1-5
TGTGCCAGCAGCTTAAGCAGGGGTGACACCGGGGAGCTGTTTTTT	CASSLSRGDTGELFF	15	TRBV7-3	.	.	TRBJ2-2
TGTGCCAGTAGCCCATCCCGCGGGACTGGCACAGATACGCAGTATTTT	CASSPSRGTGTDTQYF	16	TRBV9	.	.	TRBJ2-3
TGTGCCAGTAGTACCCTACAGGGGCCCCAGCATTTT	CASSTLQGPQHF	12	TRBV19	once	.	TRBJ1-5
TGTGCCATCACCAGGGTGGACACAGATACGCAGTATTTT	CAITRVDTDTQYF	13	TRBV28	.	.	TRBJ2-3
TGTGCCAGCAGCCAGACAGGAGAGAACACTGAAGCTTTCTTT	CASSQTGENTEAFF	14	TRBV6-5	.	.	TRBJ1-1
TGTGCCAGCGCCAGGGACAGCAGGAACACCGGGGAGCTGTTTTTT	CASARDSRNTGELFF	15	TRBV25-1	.	TRBD1	TRBJ2-2
TGTGCCAGCGGAGATGTGAGCACAGATACGCAGTATTTT	CASGDVSTDTQYF	13	TRBV5-6	.	.	TRBJ2-3
TGTGCCAGCAGCAACCGGGACAGAGTTCACAATGAGCAGTTCTTC	CASSNRDRVHNEQFF	15	TRBV7-8	.	TRBD1	TRBJ2-1
TGTGCCAGCAGCGTAGAAAGCGGCGGAGATACGCAGTATTTT	CASSVESGGDTQYF	14	TRBV9	.	.	TRBJ2-3
TGTGCCAGCAGACCCGGGACAGGGCCCTACAATGAGCAGTTCTTC	CASRPGTGPYNEQFF	15	TRBV28	once	TRBD1	TRBJ2-1
TGTGCCAGCAGTGAAAGTCAGGGCAGCAATCAGCCCCAGCATTTT	CASSESQGSNQPQHF	15	TRBV6-1	.	.	TRBJ1-5
TGCAGCGTCGCCTTAAACTATGGCTACACCTTC	CSVALNYGYTF	11	TRBV29-1	.	.	TRBJ1-2
TGCGCCAGCAGTTTTACAGGTCTGAACACTGAAGCTTTCTTT	CASSFTGLNTEAFF	14	TRBV5-1	.	.	TRBJ1-1
TGCGCCAGCAGTGATCCTAGCGCCACCACAGATACGCAGTATTTT	CASSDPSATTDTQYF	15	TRBV10-1	.	.	TRBJ2-3
TGCGCCAGCAGCGGGACGGAAGGTGATAATTCACCCCTCCACTTT	CASSGTEGDNSPLHF	15	TRBV5-1	.	.	TRBJ1-6
TGTGCCGCGCAAGCGGACAGACAAGAGACCCAGTACTTC	CAAQADRQETQYF	13	TRBV5-4	.	.	TRBJ2-5
TGTGCCAGCAGCCAGCGGGAGGACGCCTACGAGCAGTACTTC	CASSQREDAYEQYF	14	TRBV6-5	.	TRBD2	TRBJ2-7
TGTGCATCGGGCCCGGGGGGGGAGCTGTTTTTT	CASGPGGELFF	11	TRBV30	.	.	TRBJ2-2
TGTGCCAGCAGTTTTGGGGGCTTAGGAGGCTATGGCTACACCTTC	CASSFGGLGGYGYTF	15	TRBV28	.	.	TRBJ1-2
TGTGCCAGTTCAGGGGGCCCCGGGGAGCTGTTTTTT	CASSGGPGELFF	12	TRBV2	.	TRBD1	TRBJ2-2
TGTGCCAGCAGCTTTTATACCGGGACAGCTACTACGAACACTGAAGCTTTCTTT	CASSFYTGTATTNTEAFF	18	TRBV5-6	.	TRBD1	TRBJ1-1
TGCAGTGCTCCTGACTACAATGAGCAGTTCTTC	CSAPDYNEQFF	11	TRBV20-1	.	.	TRBJ2-1
TGTGCCAGCAGTGAGCGACAGAACCCGAATTCACCCCTCCACTTT	CASSERQNPNSPLHF	15	TRBV6-1	.	.	TRBJ1-6
TGTGCCAGCGGAGTCCAGGGCGCCACTAATGAAAAACTGTTTTTT	CASGVQGATNEKLFF	15	TRBV7-9	.	.	TRBJ1-4
TGTGCCAGCAGCACGACCAAGGGGCCCGCCGGGGGGCAGTACTTC	CASSTTKGPAGGQYF	15	TRBV28	.	.	TRBJ2-7
TGTGCCAGCAGCTTAGGGACGAAGGAGAATCAGCCCCAGCATTTT	CASSLGTKENQPQHF	15	TRBV11-2	few	.	TRBJ1-5
TGTGCCAGCAGTGACAGGGGCGCCGGGGAGCTGTTTTTT	CASSDRGAGELFF	13	TRBV6-5	.	TRBD1	TRBJ2-2
TGTGCCAGCAGTTACGGGATAGCGGGGGGGCCCGGGGAGCTGTTTTTT	CASSYGIAGGPGELFF	16	TRBV6-5	.	TRBD2	TRBJ2-2
TGTGCCACAGGAGGGGGTAACACTGAAGCTTTCTTT	CATGGGNTEAFF	12	TRBV9	.	.	TRBJ1-1